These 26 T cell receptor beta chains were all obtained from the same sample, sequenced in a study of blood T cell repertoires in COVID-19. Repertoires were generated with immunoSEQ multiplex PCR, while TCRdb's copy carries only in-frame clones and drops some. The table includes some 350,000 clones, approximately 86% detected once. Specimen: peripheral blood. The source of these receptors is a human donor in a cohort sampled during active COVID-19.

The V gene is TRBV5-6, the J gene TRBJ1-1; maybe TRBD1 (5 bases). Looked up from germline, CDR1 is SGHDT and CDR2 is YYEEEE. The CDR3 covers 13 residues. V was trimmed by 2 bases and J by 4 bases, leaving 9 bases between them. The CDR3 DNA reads TGTGCCAGCAGCTTTCAGGGAAGCACTGAAGCTTTCTTT. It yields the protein CASSFQGSTEAFF.

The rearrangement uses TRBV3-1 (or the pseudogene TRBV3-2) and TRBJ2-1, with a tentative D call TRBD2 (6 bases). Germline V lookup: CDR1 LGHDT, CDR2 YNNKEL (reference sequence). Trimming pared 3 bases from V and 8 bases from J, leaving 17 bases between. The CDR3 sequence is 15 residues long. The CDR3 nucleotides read TGTGCCAGCAGCCAGACCTTGACTAGTGGTCATGAGCAGTTCTTC. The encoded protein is CASSQTLTSGHEQFF.

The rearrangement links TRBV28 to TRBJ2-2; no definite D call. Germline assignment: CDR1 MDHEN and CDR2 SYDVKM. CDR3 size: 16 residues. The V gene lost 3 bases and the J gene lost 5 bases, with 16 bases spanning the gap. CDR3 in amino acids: CASSFPETVPTGELFF. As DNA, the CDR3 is TGTGCCAGCAGTTTCCCGGAGACGGTCCCTACCGGGGAGCTGTTTTTT.

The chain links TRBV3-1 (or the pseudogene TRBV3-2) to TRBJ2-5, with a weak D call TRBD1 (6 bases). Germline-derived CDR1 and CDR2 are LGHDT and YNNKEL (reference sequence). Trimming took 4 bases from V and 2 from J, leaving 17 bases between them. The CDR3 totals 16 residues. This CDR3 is CASSLPQGDNQETQYF. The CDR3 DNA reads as TGTGCCAGCAGCCTCCCGCAAGGGGACAATCAAGAGACCCAGTACTTC.

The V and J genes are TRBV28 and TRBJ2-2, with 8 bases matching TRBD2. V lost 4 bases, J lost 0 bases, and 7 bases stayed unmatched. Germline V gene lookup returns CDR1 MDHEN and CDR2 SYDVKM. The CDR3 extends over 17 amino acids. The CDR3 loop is CASSSYREGANTGELFF. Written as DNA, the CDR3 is TGTGCCAGCAGTTCCTATCGGGAGGGCGCGAACACCGGGGAGCTGTTTTTT.

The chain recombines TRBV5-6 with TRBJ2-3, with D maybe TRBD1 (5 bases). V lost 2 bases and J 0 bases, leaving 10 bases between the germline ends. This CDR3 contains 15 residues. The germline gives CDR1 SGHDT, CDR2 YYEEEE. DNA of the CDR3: TGTGCCAGCAGCTTTTTTGGGGCCAGCACAGATACGCAGTATTTT. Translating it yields CASSFFGASTDTQYF.

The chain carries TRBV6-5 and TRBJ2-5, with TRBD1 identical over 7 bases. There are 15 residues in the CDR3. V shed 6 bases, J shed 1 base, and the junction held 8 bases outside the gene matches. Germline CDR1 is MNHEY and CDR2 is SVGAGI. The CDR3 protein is CASRFTGDFQETQYF. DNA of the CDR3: TGTGCCAGCAGATTCACAGGGGATTTCCAAGAGACCCAGTACTTC.

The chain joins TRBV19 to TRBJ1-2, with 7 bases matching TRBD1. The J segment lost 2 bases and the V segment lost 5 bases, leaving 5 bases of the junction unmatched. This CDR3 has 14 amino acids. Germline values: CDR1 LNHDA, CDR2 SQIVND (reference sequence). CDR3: CASSGRDSNYGYTF. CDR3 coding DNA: TGTGCCAGTAGTGGAAGGGACAGCAACTATGGCTACACCTTC.

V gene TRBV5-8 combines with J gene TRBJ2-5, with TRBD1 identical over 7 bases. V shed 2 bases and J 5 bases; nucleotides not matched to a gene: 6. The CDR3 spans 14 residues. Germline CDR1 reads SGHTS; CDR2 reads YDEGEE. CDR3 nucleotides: TGTGCCAGCAGCTTATCGACAGGGCGGGAGACCCAGTACTTC. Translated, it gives CASSLSTGRETQYF.

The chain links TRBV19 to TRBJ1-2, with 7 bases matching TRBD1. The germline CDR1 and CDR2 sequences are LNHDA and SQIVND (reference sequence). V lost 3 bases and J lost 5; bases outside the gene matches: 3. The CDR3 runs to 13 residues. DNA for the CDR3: TGTGCCAGTAGTATTGCAGGGGGTTATGGCTACACCTTC. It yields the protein CASSIAGGYGYTF.

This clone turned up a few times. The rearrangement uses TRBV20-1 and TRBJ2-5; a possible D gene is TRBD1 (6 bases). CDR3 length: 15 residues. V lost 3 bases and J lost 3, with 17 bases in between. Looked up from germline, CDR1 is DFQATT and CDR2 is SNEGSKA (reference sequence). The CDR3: CSASPGQFGKETQYF. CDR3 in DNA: TGCAGTGCTAGTCCTGGACAGTTTGGTAAAGAGACCCAGTACTTC.

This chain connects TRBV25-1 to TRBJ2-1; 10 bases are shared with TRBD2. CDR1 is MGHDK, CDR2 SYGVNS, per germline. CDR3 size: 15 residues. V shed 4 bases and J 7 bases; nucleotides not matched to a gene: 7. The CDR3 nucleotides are TGTGCCAGCAGTGGCCTAGCGGGAGTAGGAAATGAGCAGTTCTTC. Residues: CASSGLAGVGNEQFF.

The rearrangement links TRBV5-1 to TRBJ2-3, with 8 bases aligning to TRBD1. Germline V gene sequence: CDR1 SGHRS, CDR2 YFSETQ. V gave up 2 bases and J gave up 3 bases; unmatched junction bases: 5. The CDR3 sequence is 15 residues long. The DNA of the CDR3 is TGCGCCAGCAGCTTCGTTGGACAGGGAACAGATACGCAGTATTTT. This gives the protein CASSFVGQGTDTQYF.

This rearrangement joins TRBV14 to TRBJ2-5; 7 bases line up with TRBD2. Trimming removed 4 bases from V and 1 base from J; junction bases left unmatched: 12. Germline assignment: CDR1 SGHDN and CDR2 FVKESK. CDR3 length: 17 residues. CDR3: CASSLPGGGMVQETQYF. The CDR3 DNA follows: TGTGCCAGCAGCCTCCCCGGCGGGGGAATGGTCCAAGAGACCCAGTACTTC.

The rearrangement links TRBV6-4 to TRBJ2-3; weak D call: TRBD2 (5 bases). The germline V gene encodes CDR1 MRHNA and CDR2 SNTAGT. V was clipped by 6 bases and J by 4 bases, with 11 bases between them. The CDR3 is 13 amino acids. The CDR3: CASSDEDSDTQYF. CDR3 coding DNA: TGTGCCAGCAGCGATGAGGACTCAGATACGCAGTATTTT.

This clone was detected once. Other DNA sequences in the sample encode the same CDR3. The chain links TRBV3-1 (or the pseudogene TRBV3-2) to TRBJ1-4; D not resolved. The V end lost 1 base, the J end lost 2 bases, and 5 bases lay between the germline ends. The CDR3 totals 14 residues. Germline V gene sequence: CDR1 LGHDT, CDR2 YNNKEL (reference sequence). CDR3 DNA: TGTGCCAGCAGCCAAGGTCAGACTAATGAAAAACTGTTTTTT. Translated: CASSQGQTNEKLFF.

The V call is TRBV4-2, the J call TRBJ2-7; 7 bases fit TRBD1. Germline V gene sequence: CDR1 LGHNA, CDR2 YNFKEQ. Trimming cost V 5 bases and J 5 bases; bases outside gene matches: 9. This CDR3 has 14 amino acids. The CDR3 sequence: CASSVRQGDDEQYF. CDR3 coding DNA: TGTGCCAGCAGCGTTCGACAGGGAGACGACGAGCAGTACTTC.

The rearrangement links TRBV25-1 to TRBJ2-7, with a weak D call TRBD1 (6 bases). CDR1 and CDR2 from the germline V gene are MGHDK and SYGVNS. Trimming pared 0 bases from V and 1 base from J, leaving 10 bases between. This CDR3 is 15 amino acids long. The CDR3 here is CASSEYSQGSYEQYF. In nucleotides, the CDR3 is TGTGCCAGCAGTGAATATTCACAGGGATCCTACGAGCAGTACTTC.

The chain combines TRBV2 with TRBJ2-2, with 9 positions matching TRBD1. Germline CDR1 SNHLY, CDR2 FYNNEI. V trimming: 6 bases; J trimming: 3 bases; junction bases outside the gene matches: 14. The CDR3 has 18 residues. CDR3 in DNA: TGTGCCAGCAGCCAACACGCAACAGGGGGCGCGGACACCGGGGAGCTGTTTTTT. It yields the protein CASSQHATGGADTGELFF.

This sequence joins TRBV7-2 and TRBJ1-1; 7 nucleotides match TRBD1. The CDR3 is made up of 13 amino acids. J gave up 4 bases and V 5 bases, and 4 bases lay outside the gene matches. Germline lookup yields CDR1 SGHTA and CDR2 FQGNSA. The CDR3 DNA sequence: TGTGCCAGCAGCCTACACAGGGGCACTGAAGCTTTCTTT. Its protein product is CASSLHRGTEAFF. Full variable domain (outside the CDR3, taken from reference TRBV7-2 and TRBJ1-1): GAGVSQSPSNKVTEKGKDVELRCDPISGHTALYWYRQSLGQGLEFLIYFQGNSAPDKSGLPSDRFSAERTGGSVSTLTIQRTQQEDSAVYLCASSLHRGTEAFFGQGTRLTVV.

CDR3 nucleotide sequence: TGTGCCAGCAGTTCTCAGGTGGGCAGTGGCTACACCTTC. Amino acid sequence: CASSSQVGSGYTF. The rearrangement links TRBV12-3 or TRBV12-4 to TRBJ1-2; D unclear. The CDR3 has 13 residues. V lost 4 bases and J 7 bases, leaving 13 bases between the germline ends.

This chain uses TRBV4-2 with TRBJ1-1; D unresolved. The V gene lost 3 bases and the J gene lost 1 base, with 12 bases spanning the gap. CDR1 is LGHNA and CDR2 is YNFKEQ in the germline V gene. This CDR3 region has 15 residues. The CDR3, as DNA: TGTGCCAGCAGCCATGGACGGGATACGAACACTGAAGCTTTCTTT. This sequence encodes CASSHGRDTNTEAFF.

CDR3 in DNA: TGTGCCAGCAGCAAAGCGGAGCTAGCGGGGCCCACAGATACGCAGTATTTT. Its protein is CASSKAELAGPTDTQYF. The chain is built from TRBV21-1 and TRBJ2-3; TRBD2 was called by the table and not checked on the DNA. TRBV21-1 is a listed pseudogene. This CDR3 spans 17 amino acids.

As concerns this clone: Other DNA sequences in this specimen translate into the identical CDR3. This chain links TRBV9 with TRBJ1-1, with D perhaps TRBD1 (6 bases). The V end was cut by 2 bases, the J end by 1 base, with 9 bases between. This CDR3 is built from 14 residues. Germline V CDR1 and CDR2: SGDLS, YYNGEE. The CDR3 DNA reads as TGTGCCAGCAGCGTTTCGGGACAGAACACTGAAGCTTTCTTT. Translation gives CASSVSGQNTEAFF. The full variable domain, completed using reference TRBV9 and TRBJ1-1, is DSGVTQTPKHLITATGQRVTLRCSPRSGDLSVYWYQQSLDQGLQFLIQYYNGEERAKGNILERFSAQQFPDLHSELNLSSLELGDSALYFCASSVSGQNTEAFFGQGTRLTVV.

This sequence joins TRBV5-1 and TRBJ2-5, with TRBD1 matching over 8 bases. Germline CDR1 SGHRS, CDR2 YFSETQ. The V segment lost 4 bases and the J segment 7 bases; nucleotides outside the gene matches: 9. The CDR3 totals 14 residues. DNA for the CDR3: TGCGCCAGCAGCCTTGGACAGGGAAGGGGGACCCAGTACTTC. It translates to CASSLGQGRGTQYF. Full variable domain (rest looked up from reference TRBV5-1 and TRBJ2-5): KAGVTQTPRYLIKTRGQQVTLSCSPISGHRSVSWYQQTPGQGLQFLFEYFSETQRNKGNFPGRFSGRQFSNSRSEMNVSTLELGDSALYLCASSLGQGRGTQYFGPGTRLLVL.

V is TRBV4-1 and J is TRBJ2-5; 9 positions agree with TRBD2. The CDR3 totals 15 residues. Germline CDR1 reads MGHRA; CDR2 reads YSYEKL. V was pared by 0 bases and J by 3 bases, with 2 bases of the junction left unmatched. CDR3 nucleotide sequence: TGCGCCAGCAGCCAAGATCGACTAGCGGAAGAGACCCAGTACTTC. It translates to CASSQDRLAEETQYF.